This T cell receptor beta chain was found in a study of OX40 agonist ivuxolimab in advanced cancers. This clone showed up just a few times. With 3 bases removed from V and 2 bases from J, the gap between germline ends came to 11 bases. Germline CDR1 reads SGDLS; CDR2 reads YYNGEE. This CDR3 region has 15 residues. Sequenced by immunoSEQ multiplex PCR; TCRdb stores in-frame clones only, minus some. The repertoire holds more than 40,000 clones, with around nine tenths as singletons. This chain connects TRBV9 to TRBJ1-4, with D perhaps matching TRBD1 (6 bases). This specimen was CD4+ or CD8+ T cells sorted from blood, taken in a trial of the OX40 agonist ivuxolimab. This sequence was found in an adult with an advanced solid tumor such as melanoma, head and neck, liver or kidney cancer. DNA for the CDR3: TGTGCCAGCAGCGGAAGGGGGTTGACTAATGAAAAACTGTTTTTT. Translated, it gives CASSGRGLTNEKLFF.